The source of this TCR beta chain is a study of memory CD4+ T cells and cytomegalovirus serostatus. Looking at the study overall: Of the healthy Belgian adults, under 10 were CMV seropositive and about two dozen seronegative.

The germline CDR1 and CDR2 sequences are MDHEN and SYDVKM. V gave up 5 bases and J gave up 5 bases, with 22 bases separating them. There are 16 residues in the CDR3. In the original workflow: After removing out-of-frame reads, over 2 million distinct TCRbeta sequences remained. The method was immunoSEQ multiplex PCR; TCRdb's version includes in-frame clones alone and lacks a portion of them. For V, J and clone size, that table is used; D and trimming come from the DNA. This table holds some 52,000 clones, roughly three quarters found once. General observations from the study: The CMV-associated TCR signature appears largely within the CD4+ memory repertoire.

The sort gate was single viable CD3+CD4+CD8-CD45RO+ cells for memory CD4+ T cells. On this clone: Its antigen is as yet unknown.

This TCR was sampled from an adult in good health and CMV-seronegative. Sequenced: memory CD4+ T cells from blood. The V call is TRBV28, the J call TRBJ2-7, with a tentative D call TRBD1 (6 bases). CDR3 amino acids: CASSNYKQGVGNEQYF. Written as DNA, the CDR3 is TGTGCCAGCAGTAACTACAAACAGGGTGTAGGGAACGAGCAGTACTTC. The full variable domain, in which reference TRBV28 and TRBJ2-7 provide the parts outside the CDR3, is DVKVTQSSRYLVKRTGEKVFLECVQDMDHENMFWYRQDPGLGLRLIYFSYDVKMKEKGDIPEGYSVSREKKERFSLILESASTNQTSMYLCASSNYKQGVGNEQYFGPGTRLTVT.